This is a list of T cell receptor beta chains from one sample in a study of human T cells and chemical hapten exposure. TCRdb recomputed calls from the reads with MiXCR, one row per CDR3 protein. The sample has more than 100,000 distinct CDR3 sequences; 8.5% to 9% are singletons. The sample comprised whole blood. The receptor source for this set is a human donor in good health. Some clones in this sample may be carry-over from other donors' samples. CDR3s include the opening cysteine and the closing phenylalanine or tryptophan. D genes are given only for firm matches. The size entry is marked missing in some rows and otherwise reads once, few, many or a size class.

abundance,j_gene,v_gene,d_gene,CDR3aa,CDR3nt
few,TRBJ1-6,TRBV20-1,-,CSAKRQAGYNSPLHF,TGCAGTGCTAAGAGACAGGCCGGCTATAATTCACCCCTCCACTTT
many,TRBJ1-1,TRBV11-2,-,CASSLSGGMNEAFF,TGTGCCAGCAGCTTAAGTGGGGGTATGAATGAAGCTTTCTTT
few,TRBJ2-3,TRBV4-1,TRBD2,CASSQPTSGSTDTQYF,TGCGCCAGCAGCCAACCTACTAGCGGGAGTACAGATACGCAGTATTTT
many,TRBJ1-3,TRBV12-5,-,CASGLIREGNTIYF,TGTGCTAGTGGTTTGATCAGGGAAGGAAACACCATATATTTT
few,TRBJ2-5,TRBV5-6,-,CASSLGSGEETQYF,TGTGCCAGCAGCTTGGGCTCAGGGGAGGAGACCCAGTACTTC
many,TRBJ1-5,TRBV18,-,CASSPLGTGTYQPQHF,TGTGCCAGCTCACCTCTTGGTACCGGGACCTATCAGCCCCAGCATTTT
-,TRBJ2-7,TRBV7-9,-,CASSLTSGRSSYEQYF,TGTGCCAGCAGCTTAACCAGTGGAAGGAGCTCCTACGAGCAGTACTTC
few,TRBJ1-1,TRBV7-2,-,CASSLGVFGIQEDFF,TGTGCCAGCAGCTTAGGAGTTTTTGGCATACAGGAGGATTTCTTT
many,TRBJ1-2,TRBV10-1,-,CASSESGTKVYTF,TGCGCCAGCAGTGAGTCTGGGACTAAGGTCTACACCTTC
-,TRBJ2-1,TRBV5-1,TRBD2,CASSLAGDRFF,TGCGCCAGCAGCTTAGCGGGGGATCGGTTCTTC
few,TRBJ1-3,TRBV7-9,TRBD1,CASSLAGQAGNTIYF,TGTGCCAGCAGCTTAGCGGGACAGGCTGGAAACACCATATATTTT
many,TRBJ1-2,TRBV12-5,-,CASGLVLSEYGYTF,TGTGCTAGTGGTTTGGTACTCTCGGAATATGGCTACACCTTC
-,TRBJ1-1,TRBV20-1,-,CSARVGAADTEAFF,TGCAGTGCTAGAGTGGGGGCGGCCGACACTGAAGCTTTCTTT
-,TRBJ1-2,TRBV4-1,-,CASSQDTGNYGYTF,TGCGCCAGCAGCCAAGATACAGGGAACTATGGCTACACCTTC
many,TRBJ1-5,TRBV7-9,-,CASSHDRGNQPQHF,TGTGCCAGCAGCCACGACAGAGGCAATCAGCCCCAGCATTTT
few,TRBJ2-7,TRBV7-2,TRBD2,CASSFGLAGDSSYEQYF,TGTGCCAGCAGCTTCGGACTAGCGGGGGACAGCTCCTACGAGCAGTACTTC
few,TRBJ2-2,TRBV6-1,TRBD2,CASSEEGLATNTGELFF,TGTGCCAGCAGTGAAGAAGGACTAGCTACGAACACCGGGGAGCTGTTTTTT
few,TRBJ2-6,TRBV5-1,-,CASSPIFSGANVLTF,TGCGCCAGCAGCCCCATCTTCTCTGGGGCCAACGTCCTGACTTTC
-,TRBJ2-1,TRBV2,-,CASSAQFEQFF,TGTGCCAGCAGCGCCCAATTTGAGCAGTTCTTC
-,TRBJ2-1,TRBV6-5,-,CASSTRRGPNEQFF,TGTGCCAGCAGTACTAGGCGGGGACCCAATGAGCAGTTCTTC
many,TRBJ2-1,TRBV15,TRBD1,CATSGRQGLYGEQFF,TGTGCCACCAGCGGACGACAGGGTCTATATGGTGAGCAGTTCTTC
few,TRBJ2-3,TRBV27,-,CASGKQGRLEDTQYF,TGTGCCAGCGGCAAACAGGGCAGGTTAGAAGATACGCAGTATTTT
few,TRBJ2-1,TRBV7-2,-,CASSFTGTEAYNEQFF,TGTGCCAGCAGCTTCACGGGGACCGAGGCCTACAATGAGCAGTTCTTC
many,TRBJ1-1,TRBV29-1,-,CSVEEGLNTEAFF,TGCAGCGTTGAAGAAGGGCTGAACACTGAAGCTTTCTTT
many,TRBJ2-3,TRBV2,TRBD1,CASSEEGRGSDTQYF,TGTGCCAGCAGTGAAGAGGGCAGGGGGTCAGATACGCAGTATTTT
-,TRBJ1-5,TRBV2,-,CASSETRNQPQHF,TGTGCCAGCAGTGAGACCAGGAATCAGCCCCAGCATTTT
-,TRBJ1-2,TRBV6-5,TRBD1,CASSYTPTGAYGYTF,TGTGCCAGCAGTTACACACCGACAGGGGCCTATGGCTACACCTTC
many,TRBJ1-3,TRBV6-1,-,CASGTTGNTIYF,TGTGCCAGCGGGACAACTGGAAACACCATATATTTT
many,TRBJ1-1,TRBV6-5,TRBD1,CASSPTPGQGSLAFF,TGTGCCAGCAGTCCCACCCCGGGACAGGGGTCCCTGGCTTTCTTT
-,TRBJ1-2,TRBV4-2,-,CASSQEESTGLYGYTF,TGTGCCAGCAGCCAAGAGGAGTCTACAGGACTCTATGGCTACACCTTC
few,TRBJ2-6,TRBV5-1,TRBD1,CASNSGQGASGANVLTF,TGCGCCAGCAACTCGGGACAGGGGGCGTCTGGGGCCAACGTCCTGACTTTC
few,TRBJ2-1,TRBV18,TRBD2,CASSPRLAGGCEQFF,TGTGCCAGCTCACCGAGACTAGCGGGAGGCTGTGAGCAGTTCTTC
few,TRBJ1-3,TRBV4-3,TRBD1,CASSPYGTGPGNTIYF,TGCGCCAGCAGCCCGTATGGGACAGGACCTGGAAACACCATATATTTT
many,TRBJ1-4,TRBV10-3,TRBD1,CAIRDRGGTNEKLFF,TGTGCCATCAGAGACAGGGGAGGCACTAATGAAAAACTGTTTTTT
few,TRBJ2-3,TRBV7-2,-,CASSLVTPRDTQYF,TGTGCCAGCAGCTTAGTTACTCCCAGGGATACGCAGTATTTT
-,TRBJ2-3,TRBV9,TRBD1,CASSPQGEHTDTQYF,TGTGCCAGCAGCCCCCAGGGGGAACACACAGATACGCAGTATTTT